What follows is one T cell receptor (beta chain) and its context. What it binds is unknown. The read falls 3 residues short of the CDR3 end, and the missing part is taken from the germline J gene. The method was immunoSEQ multiplex PCR; TCRdb's version includes in-frame clones alone and lacks a portion of them. There are 20,000 to 30,000 clones in the sample, none observed a single time. The data are from a study of T cell clonality in common variable immunodeficiency. Findings and limits, study-wide: In common variable immunodeficiency, TCR beta chains reportedly carried fewer deletions and N-nucleotide insertions.

CDR3 size: 14 residues. The junction had 8 bases not matched to a gene; V was cut back by 5 bases and J by 8 bases. The germline V gene encodes CDR1 SEHNR and CDR2 FQNEAQ (reference sequence). Material: peripheral blood mononuclear cells. This rearrangement joins TRBV7-9 to TRBJ1-4; TRBD1 aligns across 7 bases. The receptor's source is a human donor with common variable immunodeficiency. This chain's CDR3 is CASSRGQRGEKLFF. The CDR3 DNA, read in part, is TGTGCCAGCAGCCGGGGACAGAGAGGGGAAAAA.